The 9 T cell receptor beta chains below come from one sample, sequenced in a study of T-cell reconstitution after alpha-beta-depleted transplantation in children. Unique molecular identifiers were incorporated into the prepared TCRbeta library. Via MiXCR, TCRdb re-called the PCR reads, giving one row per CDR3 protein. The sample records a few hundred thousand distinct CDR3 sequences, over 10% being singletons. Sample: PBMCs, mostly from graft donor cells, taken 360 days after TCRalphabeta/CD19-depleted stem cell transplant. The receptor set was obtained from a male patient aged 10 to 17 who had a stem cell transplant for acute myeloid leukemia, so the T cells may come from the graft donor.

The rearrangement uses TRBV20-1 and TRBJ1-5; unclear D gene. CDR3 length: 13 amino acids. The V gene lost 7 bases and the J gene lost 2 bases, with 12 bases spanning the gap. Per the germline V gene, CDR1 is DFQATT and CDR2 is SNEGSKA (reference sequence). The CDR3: CSVPGRGNQPQHF. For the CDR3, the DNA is TGCAGTGTTCCCGGTAGGGGCAATCAGCCCCAGCATTTT.

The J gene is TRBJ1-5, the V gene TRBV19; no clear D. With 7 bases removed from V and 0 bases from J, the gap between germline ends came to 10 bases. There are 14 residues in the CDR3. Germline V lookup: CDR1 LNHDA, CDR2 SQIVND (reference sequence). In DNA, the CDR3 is TGTGCCAGTACCTTTAGTGGTAGCAATCAGCCCCAGCATTTT. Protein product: CASTFSGSNQPQHF.

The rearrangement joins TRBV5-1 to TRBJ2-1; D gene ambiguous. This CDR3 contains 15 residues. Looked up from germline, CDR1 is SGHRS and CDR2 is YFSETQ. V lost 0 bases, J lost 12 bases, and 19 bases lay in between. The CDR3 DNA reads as TGCGCCAGCAGCTTGGATAACAGAAGAGCCTCGGGGCAGTTCTTC. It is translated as CASSLDNRRASGQFF.

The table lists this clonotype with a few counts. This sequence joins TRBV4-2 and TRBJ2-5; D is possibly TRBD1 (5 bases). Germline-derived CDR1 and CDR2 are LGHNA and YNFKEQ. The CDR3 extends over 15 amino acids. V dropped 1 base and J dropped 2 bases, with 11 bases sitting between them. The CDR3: CASSQGSRAQETQYF. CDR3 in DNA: TGTGCCAGCAGCCAAGGAAGCAGGGCTCAAGAGACCCAGTACTTC.

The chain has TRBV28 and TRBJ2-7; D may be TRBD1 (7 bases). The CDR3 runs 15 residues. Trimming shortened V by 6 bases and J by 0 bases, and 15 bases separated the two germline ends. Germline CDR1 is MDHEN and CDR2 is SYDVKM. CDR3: CASREPGGSSYEQYF. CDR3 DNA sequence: TGTGCCAGCAGAGAACCAGGGGGGAGCTCCTACGAGCAGTACTTC.

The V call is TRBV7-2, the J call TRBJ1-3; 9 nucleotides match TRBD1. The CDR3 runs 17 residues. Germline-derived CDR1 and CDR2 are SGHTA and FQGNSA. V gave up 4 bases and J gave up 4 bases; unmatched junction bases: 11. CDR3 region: CASSSGQGIGEGNTIYF. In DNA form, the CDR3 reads TGTGCCAGCAGCTCTGGACAGGGGATTGGCGAGGGAAACACCATATATTTT.

The CDR3 DNA follows: TGTGCCAGCTCACCTCCTCAGGGGCGCGGTCCTAGCTCCTACGAGCAGTACTTC. Encoded protein: CASSPPQGRGPSSYEQYF. The gene calls are TRBV18 and TRBJ2-7; D might be TRBD1 (6 bases). V was trimmed by 3 bases and J by 0 bases, leaving 21 bases between them. Germline CDR1 reads KGHSH; CDR2 reads LQKENI. The CDR3 is 18 residues long.

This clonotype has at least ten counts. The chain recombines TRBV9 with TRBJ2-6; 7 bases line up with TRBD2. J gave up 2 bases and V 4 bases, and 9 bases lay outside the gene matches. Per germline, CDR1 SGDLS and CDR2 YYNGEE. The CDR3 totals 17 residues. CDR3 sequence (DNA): TGTGCCAGCAGCTCTTTCGAGGGAGGGGCTGGGGCCAACGTCCTGACTTTC. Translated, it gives CASSSFEGGAGANVLTF.

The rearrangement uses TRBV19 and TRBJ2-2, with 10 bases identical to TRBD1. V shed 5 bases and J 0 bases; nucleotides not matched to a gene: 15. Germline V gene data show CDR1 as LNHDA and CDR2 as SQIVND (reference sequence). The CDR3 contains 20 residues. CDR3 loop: CASSYSGTGALWSNTGELFF. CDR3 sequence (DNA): TGTGCCAGTAGTTACTCCGGGACAGGGGCCCTATGGTCGAACACCGGGGAGCTGTTTTTT.